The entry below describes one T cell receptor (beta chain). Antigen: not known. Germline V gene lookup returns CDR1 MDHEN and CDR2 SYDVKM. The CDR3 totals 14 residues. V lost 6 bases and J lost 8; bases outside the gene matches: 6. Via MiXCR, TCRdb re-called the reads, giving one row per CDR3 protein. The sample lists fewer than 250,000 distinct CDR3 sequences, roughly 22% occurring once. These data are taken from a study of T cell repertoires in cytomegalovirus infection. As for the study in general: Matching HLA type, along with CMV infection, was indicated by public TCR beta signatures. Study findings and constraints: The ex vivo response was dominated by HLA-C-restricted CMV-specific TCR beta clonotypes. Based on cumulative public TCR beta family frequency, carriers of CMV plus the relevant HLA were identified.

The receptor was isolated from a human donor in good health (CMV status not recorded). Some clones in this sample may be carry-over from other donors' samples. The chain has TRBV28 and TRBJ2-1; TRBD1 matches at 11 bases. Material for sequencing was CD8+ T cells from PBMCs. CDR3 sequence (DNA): TGTGCCAGCAGGGGGGACAGGGGGGGCGATGAGCAGTTCTTC. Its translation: CASRGDRGGDEQFF.